This entry features one T cell receptor beta chain sequence. In Susac syndrome patients, recently defined diagnostic criteria for definite or probable disease were met. The CD8+ and CD4+ T cells were isolated magnetically using a negative isolation approach, whereas the TEMRA cells were enriched by FACS. It was with random hexamers that roughly 0.5 to 1 ug RNA was reverse transcribed. TCRdb fed the immunoSEQ multiplex PCR reads into MiXCR, producing one record per CDR3 protein. The table has roughly 250,000 distinct CDR3 sequences, almost 97% seen once. V was cut by 2 bases and J by 3 bases, with 13 bases left in between. Germline CDR1 GTSNPN, CDR2 SVGIG (reference sequence). The CDR3 covers 14 residues. The data were taken from a study of CD8 T cells in Susac syndrome.

The source of this sequence is a human donor with Susac syndrome. The genes are TRBV30 and TRBJ1-2; no definite D call. The material sequenced was CD4+ T cells from PBMCs. The CDR3 region has the DNA TGTGCCTGGAGTAAAGGTGGGAGTGACTATGGCTACACCTTC. The encoded protein is CAWSKGGSDYGYTF.